A selection of T cell receptor beta chains follows, all from one sample in a study. From the multiplex PCR reads, TCRdb called clonotypes with MiXCR, one entry per CDR3 protein. The table shows 250 or so distinct CDR3 sequences, with around 38% occurring only once. The sample comprised naive CD4+ T cells sorted from blood. The receptors come from a female donor with breast cancer. The CDR3 runs from the conserved cysteine through the conserved F or W. Each record gives: V gene, J gene, clone size, D gene, CDR3 DNA, CDR3 protein. D genes are given only for firm matches. Only part of the rows carry a size: once, few, many, or a class if the clone is expanded.

V gene: TRBV12-3/TRBV12-4
J gene: TRBJ1-2
clone size: NA
D gene: NA
CDR3 DNA: TGTGCCAGCAGTTTGTTGGGCCGAGGCTACACCTTC
CDR3 protein: CASSLLGRGYTF

V gene: TRBV12-3/TRBV12-4
J gene: TRBJ1-2
clone size: NA
D gene: NA
CDR3 DNA: TGTGCCAGCAGTTTGCGCCGAAACTATGGCTACACCTTC
CDR3 protein: CASSLRRNYGYTF

V gene: TRBV12-3/TRBV12-4
J gene: TRBJ1-2
clone size: NA
D gene: NA
CDR3 DNA: TGTGCCAGCAGTTCTCGGGGTGGCTACACCTTC
CDR3 protein: CASSSRGGYTF

V gene: TRBV12-3/TRBV12-4
J gene: TRBJ1-2
clone size: large
D gene: NA
CDR3 DNA: TGTGCCAGCAGTCCCGCCACTAACTATGGCTACACCTTC
CDR3 protein: CASSPATNYGYTF

V gene: TRBV12-3/TRBV12-4
J gene: TRBJ1-2
clone size: medium-sized
D gene: NA
CDR3 DNA: TGTGCCAGCAGTTTTAGCATCTTACTATGCTACACCTTC
CDR3 protein: CASSFSILLCYTF

V gene: TRBV12-3/TRBV12-4
J gene: TRBJ1-2
clone size: once
D gene: TRBD1
CDR3 DNA: TGTGCCAGCAGCGGACAGGGCTATGGCTACACCTTC
CDR3 protein: CASSGQGYGYTF

V gene: TRBV12-3/TRBV12-4
J gene: TRBJ1-2
clone size: NA
D gene: NA
CDR3 DNA: TGTGCCAGCAGCTTAGTTTCAGACTTAAACTATGGCTACACCTTC
CDR3 protein: CASSLVSDLNYGYTF

V gene: TRBV12-3/TRBV12-4
J gene: TRBJ1-2
clone size: NA
D gene: TRBD1
CDR3 DNA: TGTGCCAGCAGTCCGGGACAGTCTCTCTATGGCTACACCTTC
CDR3 protein: CASSPGQSLYGYTF

V gene: TRBV12-3/TRBV12-4
J gene: TRBJ1-2
clone size: NA
D gene: TRBD1
CDR3 DNA: TGTGCCAGCAGTCCAACTCCCGGGACAGGGTCTGGCTACACCTTC
CDR3 protein: CASSPTPGTGSGYTF

V gene: TRBV12-3/TRBV12-4
J gene: TRBJ1-2
clone size: large
D gene: NA
CDR3 DNA: TGTGCCAGCGGGTCGCTGCCGTCCGGGGATGGCTACACCTTC
CDR3 protein: CASGSLPSGDGYTF

V gene: TRBV12-3/TRBV12-4
J gene: TRBJ1-2
clone size: large
D gene: TRBD1
CDR3 DNA: TGTGCCAGCAGGACGACAGGGAATGGCTACACCTTC
CDR3 protein: CASRTTGNGYTF

V gene: TRBV12-3/TRBV12-4
J gene: TRBJ1-2
clone size: large
D gene: NA
CDR3 DNA: TGTGCCAGCAGTTTGGTAGGGGTCGACTATGGCTACACCTTC
CDR3 protein: CASSLVGVDYGYTF

V gene: TRBV12-3/TRBV12-4
J gene: TRBJ1-2
clone size: medium-sized
D gene: NA
CDR3 DNA: TGTGCCAGTGGGCGGCGAGGCAGTGGCTACACCTTC
CDR3 protein: CASGRRGSGYTF

V gene: TRBV12-3/TRBV12-4
J gene: TRBJ1-2
clone size: few
D gene: NA
CDR3 DNA: TGTGCCAGCCGGGGAATTGATGGCTACACCTTC
CDR3 protein: CASRGIDGYTF

V gene: TRBV12-3/TRBV12-4
J gene: TRBJ1-2
clone size: large
D gene: NA
CDR3 DNA: TGTGCCAGCACCCACACGGACCTCTATGGCTACACCTTC
CDR3 protein: CASTHTDLYGYTF

V gene: TRBV12-3/TRBV12-4
J gene: TRBJ1-2
clone size: many
D gene: TRBD1
CDR3 DNA: TGTGCCAGCAGTTCGGACAGGGACTATGGCTACACCTTC
CDR3 protein: CASSSDRDYGYTF